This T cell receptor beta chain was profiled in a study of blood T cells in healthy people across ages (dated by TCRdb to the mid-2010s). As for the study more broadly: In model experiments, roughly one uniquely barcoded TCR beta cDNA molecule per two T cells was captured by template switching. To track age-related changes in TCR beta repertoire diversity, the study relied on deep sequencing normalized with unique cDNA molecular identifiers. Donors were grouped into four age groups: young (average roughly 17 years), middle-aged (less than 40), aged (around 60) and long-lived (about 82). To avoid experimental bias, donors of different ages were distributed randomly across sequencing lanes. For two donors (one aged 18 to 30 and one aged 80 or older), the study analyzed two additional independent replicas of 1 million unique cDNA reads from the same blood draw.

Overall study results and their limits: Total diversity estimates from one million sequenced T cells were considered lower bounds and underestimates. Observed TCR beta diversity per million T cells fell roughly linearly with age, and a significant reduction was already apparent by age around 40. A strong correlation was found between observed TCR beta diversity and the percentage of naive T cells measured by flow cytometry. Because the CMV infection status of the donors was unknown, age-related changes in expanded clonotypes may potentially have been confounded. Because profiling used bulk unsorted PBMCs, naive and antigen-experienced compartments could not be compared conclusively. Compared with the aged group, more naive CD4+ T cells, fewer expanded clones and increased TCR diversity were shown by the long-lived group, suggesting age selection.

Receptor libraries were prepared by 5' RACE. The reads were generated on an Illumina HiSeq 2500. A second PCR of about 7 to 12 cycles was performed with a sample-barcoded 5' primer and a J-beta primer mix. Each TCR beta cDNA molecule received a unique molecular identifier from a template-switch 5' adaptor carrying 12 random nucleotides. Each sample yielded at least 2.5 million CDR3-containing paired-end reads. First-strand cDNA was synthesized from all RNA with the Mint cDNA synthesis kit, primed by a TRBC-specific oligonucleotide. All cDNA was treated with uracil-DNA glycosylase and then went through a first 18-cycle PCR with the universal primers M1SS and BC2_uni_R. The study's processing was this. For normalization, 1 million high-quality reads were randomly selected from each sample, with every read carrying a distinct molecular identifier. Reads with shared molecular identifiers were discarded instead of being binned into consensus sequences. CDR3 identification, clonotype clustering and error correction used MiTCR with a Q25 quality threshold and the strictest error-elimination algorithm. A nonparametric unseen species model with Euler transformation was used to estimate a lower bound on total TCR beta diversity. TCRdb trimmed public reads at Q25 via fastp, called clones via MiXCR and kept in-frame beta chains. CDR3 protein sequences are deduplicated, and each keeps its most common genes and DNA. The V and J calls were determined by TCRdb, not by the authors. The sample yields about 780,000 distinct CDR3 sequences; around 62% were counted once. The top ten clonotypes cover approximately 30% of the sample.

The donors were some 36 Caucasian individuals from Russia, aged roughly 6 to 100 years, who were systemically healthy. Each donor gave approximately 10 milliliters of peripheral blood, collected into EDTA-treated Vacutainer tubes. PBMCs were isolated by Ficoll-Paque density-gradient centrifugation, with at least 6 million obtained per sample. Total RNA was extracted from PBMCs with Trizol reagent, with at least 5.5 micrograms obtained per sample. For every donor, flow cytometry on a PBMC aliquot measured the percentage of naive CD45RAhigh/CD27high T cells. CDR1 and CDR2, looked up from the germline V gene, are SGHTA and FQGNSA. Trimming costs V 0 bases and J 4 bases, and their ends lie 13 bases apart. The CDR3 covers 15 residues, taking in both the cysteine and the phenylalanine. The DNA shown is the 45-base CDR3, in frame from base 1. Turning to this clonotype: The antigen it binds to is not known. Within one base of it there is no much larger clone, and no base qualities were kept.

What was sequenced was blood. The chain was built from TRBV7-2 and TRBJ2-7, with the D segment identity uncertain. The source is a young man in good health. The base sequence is TGTGCCAGCAGCTTAGCGGGCAGCAATCGGTACGAGCAGTACTTC. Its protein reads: CASSLAGSNRYEQYF.